This T cell receptor beta chain was observed in a study of Ad26.COV2.S vaccination and SARS-CoV-2 variants. Treatment indicated: roughly 18 received Ad26.COV2.S at low or high dose, single or two shots; 5 received placebo; per-sample allocation not given. All samples were drawn on day 63, counting from the first vaccine or placebo injection. Clones were read by immunoSEQ multiplex PCR, and TCRdb kept only the in-frame ones, dropping some. The sample shows fewer than 400,000 clones, approximately 87% of them seen only once. Trimming took 7 bases from V and 0 from J, leaving 12 bases between them. The CDR3 is made up of 14 amino acids. The germline V gene encodes CDR1 ENHRY and CDR2 SYGVKD.

The receptor comes from a person aged 18-65 years who received the Ad26.COV2.S COVID-19 vaccine or a placebo. The chain employs TRBV10-3 and TRBJ1-2, with unresolved D. The sequencing here drew on peripheral blood, taken in a trial of Ad26.COV2.S vaccine versus placebo. The CDR3 reads CAITSGATNYGYTF. The DNA for the CDR3 is TGTGCCATCACCTCCGGCGCTACTAACTATGGCTACACCTTC.